This T cell receptor beta chain stems from a study of a mutant IDH1 vaccine in newly diagnosed glioma. Study overall: It was radiotherapy, temozolomide, or both that patients received previously, with most receiving both.

The data were produced by immunoSEQ multiplex PCR, yet TCRdb's version contains in-frame clones alone and is incomplete. In the table there are roughly 50,000 clones, more than 80% of which are singletons. Indicated time point: baseline, week 1 (first vaccination visit). Stated treatment: pre-vaccination baseline after standard-of-care therapy. The germline V and J ends were trimmed by 5 bases and 3 bases, with 11 bases remaining between them. Germline V lookup: CDR1 SNHLY, CDR2 FYNNEI. CDR3 length: 14 amino acids. This receptor was taken from a man between 18 and 35 years old with glioma. This sequence joins TRBV2 and TRBJ1-5; weak D call: TRBD1 (6 bases). The specimen comprised PBMCs, sampled from a glioma patient treated with radiotherapy, temozolomide or both. The CDR3, as DNA: TGTGCCAGCAGTAGGCAGGGGCACAATCAGCCCCAGCATTTT. Amino acid sequence: CASSRQGHNQPQHF.